Here is one T cell receptor beta chain with its context. Its antigen is not known. Between the trimmed V and J ends, which lost 0 bases and 2 bases, there was a span of 9 bases. The CDR3 is made up of 15 amino acids. The germline CDR1 and CDR2 sequences are SGHAT and FQNNGV. These data are taken from a study of OX40 agonist ivuxolimab in advanced cancers. Looking at the study overall: Partial responses were achieved by three patients: one hepatocellular carcinoma, two cutaneous melanoma.

Repertoires were generated with immunoSEQ multiplex PCR, while TCRdb's copy carries only in-frame clones and drops some. Altogether approximately 75,000 clones are present, about 85% being singletons, with the ten largest covering about 5.9%. Findings of the study overall: In a subset of nonresponders, normalized T-cell clonal expansion was also low.

This chain joins TRBV11-2 and TRBJ2-3; possible D gene TRBD1, 6 bases. This TCR was sampled from an adult with an advanced solid tumor such as melanoma, head and neck, liver or kidney cancer. Source: CD4+ or CD8+ T cells sorted from blood, taken in a trial of the OX40 agonist ivuxolimab. The CDR3 loop is CASSLDDRPTDTQYF. DNA for the CDR3: TGTGCCAGCAGCTTAGATGACAGGCCCACAGATACGCAGTATTTT.